These T cell receptor beta chains were read from a single sample in a study of beta chain features in type 1 diabetes. TCRdb's copy holds only in-frame clones and misses some; the assay was immunoSEQ multiplex PCR. The sample has 250,000 to 350,000 clones; over 12% are singletons. The specimen sequenced was naive CD4+ T cells from blood. These TCRs come from a man younger than 30 with type 1 diabetes. The CDR3 runs from the conserved cysteine through the conserved F or W. The D gene is left open where the match is weak. The size field is filled for only some rows; it gives once, few, many or a size class.

clone_size j_call v_call cdr3_length d_call cdr3_nt cdr3_aa
- TRBJ2-7 TRBV15 16 TRBD1 TGTGCCACCAGCAGAGATTCCGGGACAGGGGCCCACGAGCAGTACTTC CATSRDSGTGAHEQYF
few TRBJ1-1 TRBV7-9 14 - TGTGCCAGCAGCTTAGCCGGGTCCTTAGACGGGGCTTTCTTT CASSLAGSLDGAFF
few TRBJ2-7 TRBV30 12 TRBD2 TGTGCCTGGGCTAGCGGGAGTTACGAGCAGTACTTC CAWASGSYEQYF
few TRBJ1-2 TRBV28 12 TRBD1 TGTGCCAGCACCGCGACAGGGGGCGGCTACACCTTC CASTATGGGYTF
- TRBJ1-1 TRBV28 14 - TGTGCCAGCAGTCCGATACGGGGGAACACTGAAGCTTTCTTT CASSPIRGNTEAFF
few TRBJ1-1 TRBV28 13 - TGTGCCAGCACTCGCGGTTCGATCACTGAAGCTTTCTTT CASTRGSITEAFF
few TRBJ2-7 TRBV28 13 - TGTGCCAGCACTGGGTACAGCTCCTACGAGCAGTACTTC CASTGYSSYEQYF
few TRBJ2-1 TRBV5-1 16 - TGCGCCAGCAGCGCGGAGGTAGCGGCTGCCTACAATGAGCAGTTCTTC CASSAEVAAAYNEQFF
- TRBJ2-2 TRBV28 13 - TGTGCCAGCACCTTATCAGTCACCGGGGAGCTGTTTTTT CASTLSVTGELFF
- TRBJ2-7 TRBV30 14 TRBD1 TGTGCCTGGAGTAAGGGGACAGGGGGTTGGGAGCAGTACTTC CAWSKGTGGWEQYF
few TRBJ2-7 TRBV29-1 13 - TGCAGCGTTGAAGCAACAGGGCTCCACGAGCAGTACTTC CSVEATGLHEQYF
- TRBJ2-3 TRBV5-1 17 TRBD2 TGCGCCAGCAGCTTGGACGTTAGCGGGGGAATCACAGATACGCAGTATTTT CASSLDVSGGITDTQYF
few TRBJ2-7 TRBV7-2 14 TRBD2 TGTGCCAGCAGCTTTAGCGGGATTGCCTACGAGCAGTACTTC CASSFSGIAYEQYF
few TRBJ2-7 TRBV7-9 13 - TGTGCCAGCAGCCCTGCTACCCGTTACGAGCAGTACTTC CASSPATRYEQYF
few TRBJ2-5 TRBV5-1 16 - TGCGCCAGCAGGACGGGGGGCTATTCTAGCGCGGAGACCCAGTACTTC CASRTGGYSSAETQYF
- TRBJ2-7 TRBV7-2 17 - TGTGCCAGCAGCTTAAGGCGGGGCCGGGAGAGCTCCTACGAGCAGTACTTC CASSLRRGRESSYEQYF
- TRBJ2-2 TRBV4-1 15 TRBD1 TGCGCTATTAGTCCGACAGGGGCCAACACCGGGGAGCTGTTTTTT CAISPTGANTGELFF
few TRBJ2-7 TRBV28 14 - TGTGCCAGCAGTTTCTTTTGGGGGCCCTACGAGCAGTACTTC CASSFFWGPYEQYF
- TRBJ2-6 TRBV12-2 19 - TGTGCAAGTCGCTTCCTCCACAGAGAAAAACGCTCTGGGGCCAACGTCCTGACTTTC CASRFLHREKRSGANVLTF
few TRBJ1-2 TRBV28 12 TRBD1 TGTGCCAGCAGGGCACAGGGGTGGGAGAACACCTTC CASRAQGWENTF
few TRBJ2-5 TRBV15 16 - TGTGCCACCAGCAGAGAGAAGACGGAGTACCAAGAGACCCAGTACTTC CATSREKTEYQETQYF
- TRBJ2-1 TRBV6-5 16 TRBD1 TGTGCCAGCAGTTACTCTACAGGGGTCTCCTACAATGAGCAGTTCTTC CASSYSTGVSYNEQFF
- TRBJ1-1 TRBV7-9 16 - TGTGCCAGCAGCTTTTTCAACGGACAGCACCCTAGTCGAGCTTTCTTT CASSFFNGQHPSRAFF
- TRBJ2-3 TRBV5-4 14 - TGTGCCAGCAGCTTCACTTCGTTCACAGATACGCAGTATTTT CASSFTSFTDTQYF
- TRBJ2-5 TRBV9 15 - TGTGCCAGCAGCGCGGACAGTCCGACCCAAGAGACCCAGTACTTC CASSADSPTQETQYF
- TRBJ2-5 TRBV30 14 - TGTGCCTGGAGCGAACAGGTGATGCAAGAGACCCAGTACTTC CAWSEQVMQETQYF
few TRBJ1-3 TRBV6-5 13 - TGTGCCAGCAGTAGGGGCTCTGGAAACACCATATATTTT CASSRGSGNTIYF